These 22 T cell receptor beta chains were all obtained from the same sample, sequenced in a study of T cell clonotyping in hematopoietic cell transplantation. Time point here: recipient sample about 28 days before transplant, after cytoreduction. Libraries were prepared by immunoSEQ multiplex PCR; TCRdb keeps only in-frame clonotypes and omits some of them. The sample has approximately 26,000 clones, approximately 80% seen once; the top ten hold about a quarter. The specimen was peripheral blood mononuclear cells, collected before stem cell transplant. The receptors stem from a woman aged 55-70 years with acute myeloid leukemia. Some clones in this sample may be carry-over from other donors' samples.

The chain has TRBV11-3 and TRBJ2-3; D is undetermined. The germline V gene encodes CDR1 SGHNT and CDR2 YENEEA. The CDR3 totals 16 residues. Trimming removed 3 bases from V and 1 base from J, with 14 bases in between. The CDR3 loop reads CASSLGQKVGTDTQYF. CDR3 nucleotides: TGTGCCAGCAGCTTGGGCCAAAAGGTTGGCACAGATACGCAGTATTTT.

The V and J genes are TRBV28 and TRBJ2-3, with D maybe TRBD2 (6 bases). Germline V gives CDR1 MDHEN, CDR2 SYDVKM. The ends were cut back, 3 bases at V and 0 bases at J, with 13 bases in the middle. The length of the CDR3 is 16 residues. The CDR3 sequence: CASSLGDGLSTDTQYF. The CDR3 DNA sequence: TGTGCCAGCAGTTTGGGAGACGGACTAAGCACAGATACGCAGTATTTT.

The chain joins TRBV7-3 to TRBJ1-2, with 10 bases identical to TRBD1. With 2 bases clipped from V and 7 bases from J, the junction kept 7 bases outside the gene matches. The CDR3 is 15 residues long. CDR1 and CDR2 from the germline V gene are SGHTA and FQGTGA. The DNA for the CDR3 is TGTGCCAGCAGCTTAGACGGGACAGGGGTACGTGGCTACACCTTC. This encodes CASSLDGTGVRGYTF.

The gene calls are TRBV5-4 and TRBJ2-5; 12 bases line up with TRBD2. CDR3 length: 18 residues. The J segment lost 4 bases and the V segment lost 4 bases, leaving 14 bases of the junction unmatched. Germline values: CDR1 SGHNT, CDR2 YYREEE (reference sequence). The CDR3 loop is CASSPGGFGTSGSETQYF. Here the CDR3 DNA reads TGTGCCAGCAGCCCGGGGGGGTTTGGGACTAGCGGGTCAGAGACCCAGTACTTC. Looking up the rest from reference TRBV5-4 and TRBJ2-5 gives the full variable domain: ETGVTQSPTHLIKTRGQQVTLRCSSQSGHNTVSWYQQALGQGPQFIFQYYREEENGRGNFPPRFSGLQFPNYSSELNVNALELDDSALYLCASSPGGFGTSGSETQYFGPGTRLLVL.

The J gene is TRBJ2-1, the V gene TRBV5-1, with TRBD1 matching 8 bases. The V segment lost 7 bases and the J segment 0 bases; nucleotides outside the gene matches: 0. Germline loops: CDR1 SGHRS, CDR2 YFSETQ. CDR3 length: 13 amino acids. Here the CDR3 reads CASGQGSYNEQFF. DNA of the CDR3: TGCGCCAGCGGACAGGGCTCCTACAATGAGCAGTTCTTC.

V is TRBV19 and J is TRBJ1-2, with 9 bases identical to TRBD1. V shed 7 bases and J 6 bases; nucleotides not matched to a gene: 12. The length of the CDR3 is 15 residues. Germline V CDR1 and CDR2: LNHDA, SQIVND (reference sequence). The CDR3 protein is CASKSPGQGIDGYTF. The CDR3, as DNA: TGTGCCAGTAAGTCACCGGGACAGGGTATTGATGGCTACACCTTC.

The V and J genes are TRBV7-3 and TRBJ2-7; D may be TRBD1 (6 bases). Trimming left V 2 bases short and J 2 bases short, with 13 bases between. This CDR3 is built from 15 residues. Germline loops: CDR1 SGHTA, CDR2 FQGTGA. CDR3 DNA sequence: TGTGCCAGCAGCTTAGGGGACAAGGGGACCTACGAGCAGTACTTC. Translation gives CASSLGDKGTYEQYF.

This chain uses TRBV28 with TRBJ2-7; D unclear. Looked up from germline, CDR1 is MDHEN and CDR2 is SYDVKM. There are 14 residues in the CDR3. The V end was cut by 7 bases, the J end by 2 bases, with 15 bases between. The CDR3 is CASTTETHTYEQYF. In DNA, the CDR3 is TGTGCCAGCACGACGGAGACCCACACCTACGAGCAGTACTTC.

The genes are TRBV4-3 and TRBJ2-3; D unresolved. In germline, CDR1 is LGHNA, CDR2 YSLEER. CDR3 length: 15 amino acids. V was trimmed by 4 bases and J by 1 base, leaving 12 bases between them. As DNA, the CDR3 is TGCGCCAGCAGCCGCTCCGTGTGGGGCACAGATACGCAGTATTTT. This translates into CASSRSVWGTDTQYF.

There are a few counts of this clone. This CDR3 reads CSVQTGDHWNEQFF. In DNA, the CDR3 is TGCAGCGTTCAGACAGGGGACCATTGGAATGAGCAGTTCTTC. The genes are TRBV29-1 and TRBJ2-1, with 8 nucleotides matching TRBD1. The CDR3 sequence is 14 residues long. CDR1 SQVTM and CDR2 ANQGSEA come from the germline V gene. V was clipped by 5 bases and J by 7 bases; unmatched bases: 10.

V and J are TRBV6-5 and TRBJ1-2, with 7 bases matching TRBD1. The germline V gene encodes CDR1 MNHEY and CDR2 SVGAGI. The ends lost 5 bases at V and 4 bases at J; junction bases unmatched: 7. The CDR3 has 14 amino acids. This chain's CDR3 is CASSPGGLPYGYTF. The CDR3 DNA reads TGTGCCAGCAGTCCAGGGGGTCTCCCCTATGGCTACACCTTC.

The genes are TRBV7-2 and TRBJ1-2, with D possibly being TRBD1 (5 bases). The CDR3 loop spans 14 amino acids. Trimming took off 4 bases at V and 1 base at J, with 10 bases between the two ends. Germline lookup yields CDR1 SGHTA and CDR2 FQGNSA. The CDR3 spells CASSWGSINYGYTF. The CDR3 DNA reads TGTGCCAGCAGCTGGGGCAGCATTAACTATGGCTACACCTTC.

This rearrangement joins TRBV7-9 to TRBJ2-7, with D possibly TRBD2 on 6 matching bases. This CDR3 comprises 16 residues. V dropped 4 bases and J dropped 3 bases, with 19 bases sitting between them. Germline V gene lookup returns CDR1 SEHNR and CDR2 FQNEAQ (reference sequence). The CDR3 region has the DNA TGTGCCAGCAGCTCCAATGGGGCAGGGAGGATCTACGAGCAGTACTTC. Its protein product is CASSSNGAGRIYEQYF. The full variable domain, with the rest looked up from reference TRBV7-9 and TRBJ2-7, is DTGVSQNPRHKITKRGQNVTFRCDPISEHNRLYWYRQTLGQGPEFLTYFQNEAQLEKSRLLSDRFSAERPKGSFSTLEIQRTEQGDSAMYLCASSSNGAGRIYEQYFGPGTRLTVT.

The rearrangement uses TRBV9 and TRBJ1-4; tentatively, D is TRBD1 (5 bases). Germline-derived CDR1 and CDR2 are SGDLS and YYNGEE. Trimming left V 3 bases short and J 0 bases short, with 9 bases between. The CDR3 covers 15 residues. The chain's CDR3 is CASSGRGATNEKLFF. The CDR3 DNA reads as TGTGCCAGCAGCGGTAGGGGAGCAACTAATGAAAAACTGTTTTTT.

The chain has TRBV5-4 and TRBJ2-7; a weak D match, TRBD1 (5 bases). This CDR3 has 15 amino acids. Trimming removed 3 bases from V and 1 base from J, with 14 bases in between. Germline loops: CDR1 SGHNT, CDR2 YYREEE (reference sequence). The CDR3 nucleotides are TGTGCCAGCAGCTCTGGCCCAGACAGATCCTACGAGCAGTACTTC. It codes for CASSSGPDRSYEQYF. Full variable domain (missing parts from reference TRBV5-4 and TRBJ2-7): ETGVTQSPTHLIKTRGQQVTLRCSSQSGHNTVSWYQQALGQGPQFIFQYYREEENGRGNFPPRFSGLQFPNYSSELNVNALELDDSALYLCASSSGPDRSYEQYFGPGTRLTVT.

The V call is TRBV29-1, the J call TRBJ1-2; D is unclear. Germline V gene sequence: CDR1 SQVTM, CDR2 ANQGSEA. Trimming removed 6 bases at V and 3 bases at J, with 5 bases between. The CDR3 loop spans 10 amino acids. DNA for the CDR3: TGCAGCGTGGACCACTATGGCTACACCTTC. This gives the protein CSVDHYGYTF.

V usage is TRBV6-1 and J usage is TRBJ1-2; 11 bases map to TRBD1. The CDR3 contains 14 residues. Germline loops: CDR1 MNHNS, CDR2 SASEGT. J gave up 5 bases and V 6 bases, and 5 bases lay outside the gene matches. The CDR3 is CASRPGQGAYGYTF. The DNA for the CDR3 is TGTGCCAGCAGACCCGGACAGGGGGCTTATGGCTACACCTTC.

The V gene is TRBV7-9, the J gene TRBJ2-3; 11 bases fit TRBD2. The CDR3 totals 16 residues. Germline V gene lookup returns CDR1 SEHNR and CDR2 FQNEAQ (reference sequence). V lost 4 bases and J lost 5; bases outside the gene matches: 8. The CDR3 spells CASSWGGTSGRDTQYF. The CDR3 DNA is TGTGCCAGCAGCTGGGGCGGGACTAGCGGAAGAGATACGCAGTATTTT. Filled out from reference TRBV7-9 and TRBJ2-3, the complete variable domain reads DTGVSQNPRHKITKRGQNVTFRCDPISEHNRLYWYRQTLGQGPEFLTYFQNEAQLEKSRLLSDRFSAERPKGSFSTLEIQRTEQGDSAMYLCASSWGGTSGRDTQYFGPGTRLTVL.

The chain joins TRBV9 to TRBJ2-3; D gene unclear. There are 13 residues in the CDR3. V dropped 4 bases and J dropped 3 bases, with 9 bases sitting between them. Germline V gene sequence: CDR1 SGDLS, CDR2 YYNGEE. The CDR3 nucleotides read TGTGCCAGCAGCAGTAGATTGACAGATACGCAGTATTTT. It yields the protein CASSSRLTDTQYF.

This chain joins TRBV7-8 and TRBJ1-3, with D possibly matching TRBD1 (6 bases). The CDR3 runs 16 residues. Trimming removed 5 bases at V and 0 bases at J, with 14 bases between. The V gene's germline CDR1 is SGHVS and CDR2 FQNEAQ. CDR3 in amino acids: CASSLQGGSSGNTIYF. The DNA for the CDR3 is TGTGCCAGCAGCCTACAGGGTGGAAGCTCTGGAAACACCATATATTTT. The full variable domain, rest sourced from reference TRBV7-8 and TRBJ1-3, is GAGVSQSPRYKVAKRGQDVALRCDPISGHVSLFWYQQALGQGPEFLTYFQNEAQLDKSGLPSDRFFAERPEGSVSTLKIQRTQQEDSAVYLCASSLQGGSSGNTIYFGEGSWLTVV.

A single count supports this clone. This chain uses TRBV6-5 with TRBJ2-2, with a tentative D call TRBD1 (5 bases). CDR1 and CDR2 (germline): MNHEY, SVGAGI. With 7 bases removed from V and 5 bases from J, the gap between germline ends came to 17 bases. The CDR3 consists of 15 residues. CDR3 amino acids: CASTPSQGGTGELFF. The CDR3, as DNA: TGTGCCAGCACCCCGTCGCAGGGTGGTACCGGGGAGCTGTTTTTT.

The CDR3 DNA reads TGCGCCAGCAGCCAAGGGGACAGCTATGGCTACACCTTC. Translation: CASSQGDSYGYTF. The chain links TRBV4-3 to TRBJ1-2, with TRBD1 identical over 7 bases. CDR1 and CDR2 from the germline V gene are LGHNA and YSLEER. J lost 4 bases, V lost 1 base, and 0 bases had no gene match. CDR3 length equals 13 residues.